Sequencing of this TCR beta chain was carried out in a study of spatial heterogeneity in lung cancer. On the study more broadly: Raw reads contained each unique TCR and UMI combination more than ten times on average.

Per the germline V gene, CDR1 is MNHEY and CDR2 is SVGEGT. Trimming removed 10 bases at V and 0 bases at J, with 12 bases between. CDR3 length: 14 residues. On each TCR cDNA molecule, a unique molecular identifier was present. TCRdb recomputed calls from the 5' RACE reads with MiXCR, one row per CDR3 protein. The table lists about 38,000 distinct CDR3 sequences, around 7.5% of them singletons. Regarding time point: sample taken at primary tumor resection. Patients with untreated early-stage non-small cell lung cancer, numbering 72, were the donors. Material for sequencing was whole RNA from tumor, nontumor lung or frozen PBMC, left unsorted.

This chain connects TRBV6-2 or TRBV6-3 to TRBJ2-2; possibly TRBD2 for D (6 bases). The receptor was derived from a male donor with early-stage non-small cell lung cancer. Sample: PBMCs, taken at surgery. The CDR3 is CATMGLPNTGELFF. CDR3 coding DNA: TGTGCCACTATGGGACTCCCGAACACCGGGGAGCTGTTTTTT.